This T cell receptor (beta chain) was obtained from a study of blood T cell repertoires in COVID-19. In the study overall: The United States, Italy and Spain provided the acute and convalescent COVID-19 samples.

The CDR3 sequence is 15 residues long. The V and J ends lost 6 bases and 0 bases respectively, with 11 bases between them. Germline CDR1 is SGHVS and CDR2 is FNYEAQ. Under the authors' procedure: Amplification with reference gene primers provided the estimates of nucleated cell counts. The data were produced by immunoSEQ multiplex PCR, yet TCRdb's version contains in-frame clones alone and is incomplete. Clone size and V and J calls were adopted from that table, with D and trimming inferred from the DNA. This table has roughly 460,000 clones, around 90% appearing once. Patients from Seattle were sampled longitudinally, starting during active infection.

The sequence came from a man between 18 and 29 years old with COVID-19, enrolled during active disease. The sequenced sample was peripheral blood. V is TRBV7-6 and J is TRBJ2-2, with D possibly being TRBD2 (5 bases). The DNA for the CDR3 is TGTGCCAGCAGGCGGGTCGAGTCGAACACCGGGGAGCTGTTTTTT. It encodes CASRRVESNTGELFF.